Below, 31 T cell receptor beta chains from the same sample are listed, as sequenced in a study of T cell repertoires in cytomegalovirus infection. The antigens for these receptors are not known. TCRdb reprocessed the reads with MiXCR, giving one entry per CDR3 protein. This repertoire shows 700,000 to 900,000 distinct CDR3 sequences, 25% to 30% found once; its top ten account for about an eighth. Sequenced here: cultured CD8+ T cells from PBMCs, sampled from culture after CMV antigen stimulation. The receptors derive from a human donor in good health (CMV status not recorded). Some clones in this sample may be carry-over from other donors' samples.

This clonotype was observed many times. The chain couples TRBV7-8 to TRBJ2-1; 10 nucleotides match TRBD2. Per the germline V gene, CDR1 is SGHVS and CDR2 is FQNEAQ. V shed 4 bases and J 4 bases; nucleotides not matched to a gene: 13. The CDR3 runs to 18 residues. The CDR3 loop reads CASSSLDEWTSGYNEQFF. In DNA form, the CDR3 reads TGTGCCAGCAGCTCATTGGACGAGTGGACTAGCGGATACAATGAGCAGTTCTTC.

The table lists this clonotype with a few counts. This chain connects TRBV6-5 to TRBJ1-2; D might be TRBD1 (5 bases). Germline loops: CDR1 MNHEY, CDR2 SVGAGI. V dropped 6 bases and J dropped 12 bases, with 23 bases sitting between them. The CDR3 has 14 amino acids. The DNA for the CDR3 is TGTGCCAGCAGCCACCGTGAAGGGGACGGTGCGGACACCTTC. It translates to CASSHREGDGADTF.

This clonotype was seen repeatedly, ten times or more. As DNA, the CDR3 is TGTGCCAGCAGCCACCAGGGCACCCAAGAGACCCAGTACTTC. Its protein is CASSHQGTQETQYF. V gene TRBV7-9 combines with J gene TRBJ2-5; D is perhaps TRBD1 (5 bases). With 5 bases removed from V and 1 base from J, the gap between germline ends came to 11 bases. CDR3 length: 14 amino acids. Germline loops: CDR1 SEHNR, CDR2 FQNEAQ (reference sequence).

This clonotype was seen a handful of times. V usage is TRBV24-1 and J usage is TRBJ2-3; perhaps TRBD1 as D (6 bases). The V end was cut by 3 bases, the J end by 2 bases, with 14 bases between. This CDR3 is built from 16 residues. Per germline, CDR1 KGHDR and CDR2 SFDVKD. Here the CDR3 reads CATSDLSGEYTDTQYF. CDR3 coding DNA: TGTGCCACCAGTGATCTCTCAGGGGAATACACAGATACGCAGTATTTT.

CDR3 DNA sequence: TGTGCCAGCAGCGATGGGGGGCAGGGCTACACCTTC. As protein: CASSDGGQGYTF. The V call is TRBV7-6, the J call TRBJ1-2; D is possibly TRBD1 (6 bases). V gave up 5 bases and J gave up 8 bases, with 12 bases separating them. The CDR3 length is 12 residues. Germline CDR1 SGHVS, CDR2 FNYEAQ.

As to this clonotype: This may be a read error: a much more frequent sequence differs by one nucleotide. This sequence joins TRBV19 and TRBJ1-5; D unclear. The ends were cut back, 4 bases at V and 1 base at J, with 5 bases in the middle. Germline lookup yields CDR1 LNHDA and CDR2 SQIVND (reference sequence). This CDR3 has 13 amino acids. The CDR3 sequence: CASSKVSNQPQHF. DNA of the CDR3: TGTGCCAGTAGTAAAGTGAGCAATCAGCCCCAGCATTTT. Looking up the rest from reference TRBV19 and TRBJ1-5 gives the full variable domain: DGGITQSPKYLFRKEGQNVTLSCEQNLNHDAMYWYRQDPGQGLRLIYYSQIVNDFQKGDIAEGYSVSREKKESFPLTVTSAQKNPTAFYLCASSKVSNQPQHFGDGTRLSIL.

V gene TRBV15 combines with J gene TRBJ2-7, with a weak D call TRBD2 (5 bases). CDR3 size: 13 residues. Germline CDR1 and CDR2: LNHNV and YYDKDF (reference sequence). Trimming cost V 5 bases and J 2 bases, with 10 bases left between them. CDR3 loop: CATSGLDTYEQYF. The CDR3 coding sequence is TGTGCCACCAGCGGACTCGATACCTACGAGCAGTACTTC.

The chain has TRBV5-1 and TRBJ1-6; D is unresolved. This CDR3 is 15 amino acids long. Deletions cut 4 bases from V and 3 bases from J, with 11 bases between. The germline CDR1 and CDR2 sequences are SGHRS and YFSETQ. DNA of the CDR3: TGCGCCAGCAGCCCTGCGGAGAGCTATAATTCACCCCTCCACTTT. This codes for CASSPAESYNSPLHF. The whole variable domain, filled in from reference TRBV5-1 and TRBJ1-6, reads KAGVTQTPRYLIKTRGQQVTLSCSPISGHRSVSWYQQTPGQGLQFLFEYFSETQRNKGNFPGRFSGRQFSNSRSEMNVSTLELGDSALYLCASSPAESYNSPLHFGNGTRLTVT.

CDR3 region: CASSLYRGTHNEQFF. Written as DNA, the CDR3 is TGTGCCAGCAGCTTATACAGGGGGACCCACAATGAGCAGTTCTTC. V gene TRBV7-3 combines with J gene TRBJ2-1; 8 bases agree with TRBD1. Germline V gene data show CDR1 as SGHTA and CDR2 as FQGTGA. With 2 bases clipped from V and 5 bases from J, the junction kept 5 bases outside the gene matches. CDR3 length: 15 amino acids. The variable domain in full, completed from reference TRBV7-3 and TRBJ2-1, reads GAGVSQTPSNKVTEKGKYVELRCDPISGHTALYWYRQSLGQGPEFLIYFQGTGAADDSGLPNDRFFAVRPEGSVSTLKIQRTERGDSAVYLCASSLYRGTHNEQFFGPGTRLTVL.

In its sample, this clonotype was seen many times. The rearrangement links TRBV7-8 to TRBJ2-3, with 8 bases that match TRBD1. Germline lookup yields CDR1 SGHVS and CDR2 FQNEAQ. The CDR3 is 16 residues long. J lost 5 bases, V lost 4 bases, and 11 bases had no gene match. The CDR3 nucleotides read TGTGCCAGCAGCTCCGAAACCGGACAGGGCCAAGATACGCAGTATTTT. This gives the protein CASSSETGQGQDTQYF.

This clonotype was detected only once. The rearrangement uses TRBV4-1 and TRBJ1-6, with D tentatively TRBD1 (6 bases). Trimming pared 3 bases from V and 7 bases from J, leaving 10 bases between. Per germline, CDR1 MGHRA and CDR2 YSYEKL. The CDR3 extends over 14 amino acids. CDR3 bases: TGCGCCAGCAGCCATCTACAGGGAAATTCACCCCTCCACTTT. Translated, it gives CASSHLQGNSPLHF.

The sample holds a few counts of this clonotype. The genes are TRBV7-6 and TRBJ1-1; the D is unclear. Trimming removed 6 bases at V and 1 base at J, with 9 bases between. This CDR3 spans 13 amino acids. The V gene's germline CDR1 is SGHVS and CDR2 FNYEAQ. The CDR3 is CASRGRRNTEAFF. DNA of the CDR3: TGTGCCAGCAGGGGCAGGAGGAACACTGAAGCTTTCTTT.

This clonotype showed up just a few times. The chain combines TRBV10-3 with TRBJ1-2, with 10 bases matching TRBD1. The CDR3 totals 12 residues. V gave up 6 bases and J gave up 9 bases; unmatched junction bases: 4. Germline V gene sequence: CDR1 ENHRY, CDR2 SYGVKD. CDR3 sequence reads: CAIRGQGPSYTF. CDR3 nucleotides: TGTGCCATCAGGGGACAGGGGCCCAGCTACACCTTC.

This clonotype has just a few counts. V is TRBV6-5 and J is TRBJ1-1; D call uncertain. V dropped 3 bases and J dropped 1 base, with 6 bases sitting between them. Germline V lookup: CDR1 MNHEY, CDR2 SVGAGI. The CDR3 is 13 amino acids. CDR3 nucleotides: TGTGCCAGCAGTTATAACGGGAACACTGAAGCTTTCTTT. This gives the protein CASSYNGNTEAFF.

This clonotype was seen a few times. V is TRBV11-2 and J is TRBJ2-1; 7 bases match TRBD1. The CDR3 length is 15 residues. The germline V gene has CDR1 SGHAT and CDR2 FQNNGV. V shed 3 bases, J shed 4 bases, and the junction held 6 bases outside the gene matches. The CDR3 here is CASSLSRGWYNEQFF. In DNA, the CDR3 is TGTGCCAGCAGCTTGTCCAGGGGGTGGTACAATGAGCAGTTCTTC.

This clonotype came up a few times. The germline gene is not matched at one end of the junction; a read error may be the cause. The chain joins TRBV7-7 to TRBJ2-2; the match to TRBD1 covers 8 bases. The CDR3 spans 17 residues. Looked up from germline, CDR1 is SSHAT and CDR2 is FNYEAQ (reference sequence). The CDR3 DNA reads as TGTGCTAGCAGCTTATCCCCCGGGACAGGTTGGATCGGGGAGCTGTTTTTT. Translated, it gives CASSLSPGTGWIGELFF.

The gene calls are TRBV7-6 and TRBJ2-3; the D gene is possibly TRBD1 (6 bases). CDR1 SGHVS and CDR2 FNYEAQ come from the germline V gene. This CDR3 comprises 16 residues. V was pared by 1 base and J by 0 bases, with 11 bases between. The CDR3 DNA is TGTGCCAGCAGCTTAGTTCCTAGGGGGAGCACAGATACGCAGTATTTT. Encoded protein: CASSLVPRGSTDTQYF.

J is TRBJ1-1 and V is TRBV20-1; 7 positions agree with TRBD1. The CDR3 spans 16 residues. The germline V gene encodes CDR1 DFQATT and CDR2 SNEGSKA (reference sequence). V gave up 0 bases and J gave up 1 base; unmatched junction bases: 8. Written as DNA, the CDR3 is TGCAGTGCTAGAGATCTGTCAGGGGGAAGGAACACTGAAGCTTTCTTT. It yields the protein CSARDLSGGRNTEAFF.

In this sample, this clonotype turned up many times. The chain links TRBV7-2 to TRBJ2-3; TRBD2 agrees at 8 bases. The CDR3 has 16 amino acids. The junction had 15 bases not matched to a gene; V was cut back by 6 bases and J by 7 bases. CDR1 is SGHTA, CDR2 FQGNSA, per germline. The chain's CDR3 is CASRPNRGGGLHTQYF. Here the CDR3 DNA reads TGTGCCAGCAGACCGAACCGGGGGGGGGGCCTGCATACGCAGTATTTT.

The V call is TRBV9, the J call TRBJ1-1, with D possibly being TRBD1 (5 bases). This CDR3 is built from 15 residues. With 4 bases removed from V and 2 bases from J, the gap between germline ends came to 15 bases. Germline CDR1 SGDLS, CDR2 YYNGEE. Here the CDR3 DNA reads TGTGCCAGCAGCCCATGGAGGGGAGGAAACACTGAAGCTTTCTTT. Encoded protein: CASSPWRGGNTEAFF.

V usage is TRBV29-1 and J usage is TRBJ1-2; D might be TRBD1 (5 bases). Trimming removed 0 bases from V and 7 bases from J, with 15 bases in between. Germline V gene data show CDR1 as SQVTM and CDR2 as ANQGSEA. CDR3 length equals 14 residues. CDR3 coding DNA: TGCAGCGTTGAAGAAGGGGAGGGAGCCACTGGCTACACCTTC. Amino acid sequence: CSVEEGEGATGYTF.

This chain connects TRBV29-1 to TRBJ1-2; no definite D call. This CDR3 is 12 amino acids long. The germline V gene encodes CDR1 SQVTM and CDR2 ANQGSEA. V shed 3 bases and J shed 4 bases, with 9 bases lying between them. Here the CDR3 reads CSVDFGLYGYTF. The CDR3 DNA is TGCAGCGTTGATTTCGGACTCTATGGCTACACCTTC.

This clonotype was recorded at least ten times. This sequence joins TRBV7-8 and TRBJ2-1; 8 nucleotides agree with TRBD2. With V trimmed by 4 bases and J by 4 bases, 6 bases remained unmatched. The CDR3 loop spans 15 amino acids. Germline V gives CDR1 SGHVS, CDR2 FQNEAQ. CDR3 in amino acids: CASSSFGGGYNEQFF. The CDR3 nucleotides read TGTGCCAGCAGCTCCTTCGGGGGGGGGTACAATGAGCAGTTCTTC.

J is TRBJ1-4 and V is TRBV7-6, with a weak D call TRBD1 (5 bases). The germline V gene has CDR1 SGHVS and CDR2 FNYEAQ. V was trimmed by 1 base and J by 6 bases, leaving 15 bases between them. This CDR3 contains 16 residues. CDR3 sequence: CASSLVFTGGDEKLFF. The CDR3 DNA follows: TGTGCCAGCAGCTTAGTCTTTACGGGGGGGGATGAAAAACTGTTTTTT.

This clonotype was observed a handful of times. CDR3 loop: CASSTSRGGPSYEQYV. For the CDR3, the DNA is TGTGCCAGCAGCACGAGCCGGGGGGGCCCATCCTACGAGCAGTACGTC. The J gene is TRBJ2-7, the V gene TRBV7-9; the match to TRBD2 covers 8 bases. The J segment lost 1 base and the V segment lost 5 bases, leaving 10 bases of the junction unmatched. The CDR3 covers 16 residues. Germline CDR1 and CDR2: SEHNR and FQNEAQ (reference sequence).

The chain carries TRBV6-5 and TRBJ2-7; TRBD2 matches at 11 bases. Germline trimming cut 0 bases from V and 6 bases from J; bases unmatched to any gene: 25. Germline CDR1 and CDR2: MNHEY and SVGAGI. The CDR3 extends over 22 amino acids. The CDR3 nucleotides are TGTGCCAGCAGTTACTCACCCTCAGCACTAGCGGGGGCCACTGGGCGCTGGGGCGAGCAGTACTTC. This translates into CASSYSPSALAGATGRWGEQYF.

In DNA form, the CDR3 reads TGTGCCAGCAGCTTTTATCTCGGGGACAGGGCTACCAATGAGCAGTTCTTC. This encodes CASSFYLGDRATNEQFF. This chain uses TRBV5-6 with TRBJ2-1; 9 nucleotides match TRBD1. V shed 2 bases and J 6 bases; nucleotides not matched to a gene: 12. The CDR3 is made up of 17 amino acids. Germline CDR1 and CDR2: SGHDT and YYEEEE.

The rearrangement uses TRBV10-3 and TRBJ2-1, with D perhaps TRBD1 (7 bases). The germline V gene has CDR1 ENHRY and CDR2 SYGVKD. The CDR3 sequence is 10 residues long. V lost 10 bases to trimming and J lost 9 bases, with 10 bases between them. The CDR3 region has the DNA TGTGCCACAGGGGGAGGTGAGCAGTTCTTC. Its protein is CATGGGEQFF.

The chain's CDR3 is CASSYPPLRPDTQYF. The DNA for the CDR3 is TGTGCCAGCAGTTACCCCCCCCTGCGCCCAGATACGCAGTATTTT. V is TRBV6-6 and J is TRBJ2-3; D gene unclear. With 2 bases removed from V and 4 bases from J, the gap between germline ends came to 13 bases. CDR3 length: 15 residues. In germline, CDR1 is MNHNY, CDR2 SVGAGI (reference sequence).

The chain has TRBV25-1 and TRBJ1-2; D ambiguous. The CDR3 loop spans 11 amino acids. CDR1 and CDR2 from the germline V gene are MGHDK and SYGVNS. Trimming took off 8 bases at V and 6 bases at J, with 10 bases between the two ends. The CDR3 spells CASGRGNGYTF. In DNA form, the CDR3 reads TGTGCCAGCGGGCGAGGAAATGGCTACACCTTC.

The genes are TRBV10-3 and TRBJ1-1, with no clear D. Looked up from germline, CDR1 is ENHRY and CDR2 is SYGVKD. This CDR3 is 15 amino acids long. V was trimmed by 5 bases and J by 0 bases, leaving 13 bases between them. As DNA, the CDR3 is TGTGCCATCAGTCTGAGAGGGAGCATGAACACTGAAGCTTTCTTT. Protein product: CAISLRGSMNTEAFF.